Ten or more counts support the clone carrying this T cell receptor (beta chain). Its antigen remains unidentified. Other DNA sequences in the sample encode the same CDR3. As originally analysed: Clinicopathological groups of papillary thyroid cancer showed CDR3 differences that were used to build a distant-metastasis classifier. TCRdb re-clonotyped the PCR reads via MiXCR. None of the V and J calls come from the authors' own analysis; TCRdb made them. The sample carries just over 40,000 clones, roughly 11% recorded once. The sample comes from a study of metastatic and nonmetastatic thyroid tumors. Study information: From malignant and benign thyroid patients, repertoires in blood and in tumor or nodule tissue were compared.

All patients reached thyroid surgery having received no treatment beforehand. Findings and limits, study-wide: Reported TCR beta diversity, measured in blood and tumor, was significantly higher for malignant thyroid tumors than for benign nodules.

This CDR3 is built from 12 residues. The germline V and J ends were trimmed by 3 bases and 4 bases, with 5 bases remaining between them. The sequencing input was blood. The source is a female donor with papillary thyroid cancer or a benign thyroid nodule (not recorded which). Some clones in this sample may be carry-over from other donors' samples. The gene calls are TRBV12-3 or TRBV12-4 and TRBJ2-3; D may be TRBD1 (5 bases). The CDR3 sequence is CASSFRADTQYF. In DNA form, the CDR3 reads TGTGCCAGCAGTTTCAGGGCAGATACGCAGTATTTT.